A selection of T cell receptor beta chains follows, all from one sample in a study of beta chain features in type 1 diabetes. Sequenced by immunoSEQ multiplex PCR; TCRdb stores in-frame clones only, minus some. Here the sample spans around 180,000 clones, 10% to 15% being singletons. Sequencing input: central memory CD4+ T cells from blood. The receptors were gathered from a woman under 30 in good health. Both conserved end residues are part of each CDR3. D genes are given only for firm matches. Only part of the rows carry a size: once, few, many, or a class if the clone is expanded.

NA	TRBD2	TRBV9	TRBJ2-3	TGTGCCAGCAGCGTAGCCAGAGCGGGAGTCGGGTCACGTGGCACAGATACGCAGTATTTT	CASSVARAGVGSRGTDTQYF
NA	NA	TRBV30	TRBJ2-2	TGTGCCTGGACTTTGTGGGGGCGGAACACCGGGGAGCTGTTTTTT	CAWTLWGRNTGELFF
few	NA	TRBV14	TRBJ2-1	TGTGCCAGCAGCCAAGTCAGGGTTAGCTCCTACAATGAGCAGTTCTTC	CASSQVRVSSYNEQFF
few	NA	TRBV7-2	TRBJ2-7	TGTGCCAGCAGCTTAGGGAGGTCTACCTACGAGCAGTACTTC	CASSLGRSTYEQYF
NA	NA	TRBV7-9	TRBJ2-1	TGTGCCAGCAGCTCCGGACTTACGTCCTACAATGAGCAGTTCTTC	CASSSGLTSYNEQFF
NA	NA	TRBV28	TRBJ1-2	TGTGCCAGCAGTTCCGGCTATGGCTACACCTTC	CASSSGYGYTF
NA	TRBD1	TRBV7-2	TRBJ1-1	TGTGCCAGCAGCTCGACAGGGGGCTTTACTGAAGCTTTCTTT	CASSSTGGFTEAFF
NA	NA	TRBV9	TRBJ1-5	TGTGCCAGCAGCGTATCTGTGGGGCAGTGCAATCAGCCCCAGCATTTT	CASSVSVGQCNQPQHF
NA	TRBD1	TRBV19	TRBJ2-7	TGTGCCAGTAGTGTGCCGGGACAGGGAGGCTACGAGCAGTACTTC	CASSVPGQGGYEQYF
few	TRBD1	TRBV15	TRBJ1-1	TGTGCCACCAGCACGGGACAGTGGAACACTGAAGCTTTCTTT	CATSTGQWNTEAFF
few	NA	TRBV9	TRBJ2-7	TGTGCCAGCAGCGTCTTAGCAGGGGCCGAGCAGTACTTC	CASSVLAGAEQYF
few	NA	TRBV7-2	TRBJ2-1	TGTGCCAGCAGCTTATCTAGTAGGAATGAGCAGTTCTTC	CASSLSSRNEQFF
NA	TRBD1	TRBV18	TRBJ2-1	TGTGCCAGCTCACCACAAGGACAGGGGGCGAATGAGCAGTTCTTC	CASSPQGQGANEQFF
few	NA	TRBV19	TRBJ1-5	TGTGCCACCTCCTCGAGGGAGAGCAATCAGCCCCAGCATTTT	CATSSRESNQPQHF
NA	TRBD2	TRBV5-8	TRBJ2-1	TGTGCCAGCAGCCACGGGACTAGCACGCACAATGAGCAGTTCTTC	CASSHGTSTHNEQFF
NA	TRBD2	TRBV7-2	TRBJ2-7	TGTGCCAGCAGCTTAGCGCGGACTAGCTTGTACTTC	CASSLARTSLYF
NA	NA	TRBV28	TRBJ2-3	TGTGCCAGCAGTGGGGCAACACGGACAGCCCGCACAGATACGCAGTATTTT	CASSGATRTARTDTQYF
few	NA	TRBV30	TRBJ1-2	TGTGCCTGGAGTAGCAAACAGCCGAACTATGGCTACACCTTC	CAWSSKQPNYGYTF
many	NA	TRBV9	TRBJ1-3	TGTGCCAGCAGCGTATCGGCAGGAGGAAACACCATATATTTT	CASSVSAGGNTIYF
few	TRBD2	TRBV18	TRBJ2-1	TGTGCCAGCTCACCAAATCCCAGGGAGGGTGAGCAGTTCTTC	CASSPNPREGEQFF
few	NA	TRBV2	TRBJ2-7	TGTGCCAGCAGTGGTCAGGGCAGGGTAAGCGAGCAGTACTTC	CASSGQGRVSEQYF
few	TRBD2	TRBV29-1	TRBJ2-5	TGCAGCGTCCAGGGTGGCGGGAGGGCACGAGAGACCCAGTACTTC	CSVQGGGRARETQYF
few	TRBD1	TRBV29-1	TRBJ1-2	TGCAGCGCCGACAGGGCTAACTATGGCTACACCTTC	CSADRANYGYTF
NA	NA	TRBV7-9	TRBJ2-3	TGTGCCAGCATCCCGGGAGAAGTACCGGATACGCAGTATTTT	CASIPGEVPDTQYF
NA	NA	TRBV28	TRBJ1-2	TGTGCCAGCAGGACTAACGGGTGGGATGGCTACACCTTC	CASRTNGWDGYTF
NA	TRBD1	TRBV7-9	TRBJ2-5	TGTGCCACAGGGGCCGGGACAGCAAGTCAAGAGACCCAGTACTTC	CATGAGTASQETQYF
many	TRBD2	TRBV4-2	TRBJ2-5	TGTGCCAGCAGCCAAGATGGTAGCGGGTACCAAGAGACCCAGTACTTC	CASSQDGSGYQETQYF
NA	NA	TRBV5-4	TRBJ1-3	TGTGCCAGCAGCAAGGACAGCTTCGTATCTGGAAACACCATATATTTT	CASSKDSFVSGNTIYF
few	NA	TRBV5-1	TRBJ1-4	TGCGCCAGCAGTCGGGTTCCCAGTGAAAAACTGTTTTTT	CASSRVPSEKLFF
NA	NA	TRBV7-2	TRBJ1-5	TGTGCCAGCAGCTTAGGGGCGGGGAATCAGCCCCAGCATTTT	CASSLGAGNQPQHF
NA	TRBD1	TRBV27	TRBJ2-7	TGTGCCAGCAGTTTGTATGGGACAGGGGCGAGTGGGGAGCAGTACTTC	CASSLYGTGASGEQYF
few	TRBD1	TRBV18	TRBJ2-2	TGTGCCAGCTCACCATCCAGCTCCGGGACAGGTGGGACCGGGGAGCTGTTTTTT	CASSPSSSGTGGTGELFF
few	NA	TRBV28	TRBJ2-7	TGTGCCAGCAGTTTCCTCGGGTACGAGCAGTACTTC	CASSFLGYEQYF
few	NA	TRBV28	TRBJ2-7	TGTGCCAGCACCCCCGGAGCCGGCCACCCCTACGAGCAGTACTTC	CASTPGAGHPYEQYF
few	NA	TRBV4-1	TRBJ2-1	TGCGCCAGCAGCCGCCTCAATAGCGATGAGCAGTTCTTC	CASSRLNSDEQFF
few	NA	TRBV5-1	TRBJ1-4	TGCGCCAGCAGCTTGGATGTACAGCCTAATGAAAAACTGTTTTTT	CASSLDVQPNEKLFF
NA	NA	TRBV9	TRBJ2-1	TGTGCCAGCAGACTTGTGTCCTCGAATGAGCAGTTCTTC	CASRLVSSNEQFF
many	NA	TRBV2	TRBJ1-2	TGTGCCAGCAGCTTATCCAACTATGGCTACACCTTC	CASSLSNYGYTF
NA	TRBD1	TRBV5-1	TRBJ1-1	TGCGCCAGCAGCACAACACAGGGGGCGCGTGGGACTGAAGCTTTCTTT	CASSTTQGARGTEAFF
few	TRBD1	TRBV4-1	TRBJ1-4	TGCGCCAGCAGCCGGACAGGGGGTGAAAAACTGTTTTTT	CASSRTGGEKLFF
NA	TRBD1	TRBV5-1	TRBJ2-1	TGCGCCAGCAGCTTGACAGGGGCCTACAATGAGCAGTTCTTC	CASSLTGAYNEQFF
NA	NA	TRBV5-4	TRBJ1-1	TGTGCCAGCACCCTTCACAGCCTGAACACTGAAGCTTTCTTT	CASTLHSLNTEAFF
NA	NA	TRBV20-1	TRBJ2-7	TGCAGTGCTCCGTCCAGGGACGAGCAGTACTTC	CSAPSRDEQYF
NA	TRBD2	TRBV7-2	TRBJ2-3	TGTGCCAGCAGCTTAGGACTAGCAGAAGATACGCAGTATTTT	CASSLGLAEDTQYF
few	NA	TRBV9	TRBJ2-5	TGTGCCAGCAGCGAGACGGGAACCAAAGAGACCCAGTACTTC	CASSETGTKETQYF
NA	TRBD1	TRBV10-3	TRBJ1-5	TGTGCCATCAGTGCGACAGGGAGCAATCAGCCCCAGCATTTT	CAISATGSNQPQHF